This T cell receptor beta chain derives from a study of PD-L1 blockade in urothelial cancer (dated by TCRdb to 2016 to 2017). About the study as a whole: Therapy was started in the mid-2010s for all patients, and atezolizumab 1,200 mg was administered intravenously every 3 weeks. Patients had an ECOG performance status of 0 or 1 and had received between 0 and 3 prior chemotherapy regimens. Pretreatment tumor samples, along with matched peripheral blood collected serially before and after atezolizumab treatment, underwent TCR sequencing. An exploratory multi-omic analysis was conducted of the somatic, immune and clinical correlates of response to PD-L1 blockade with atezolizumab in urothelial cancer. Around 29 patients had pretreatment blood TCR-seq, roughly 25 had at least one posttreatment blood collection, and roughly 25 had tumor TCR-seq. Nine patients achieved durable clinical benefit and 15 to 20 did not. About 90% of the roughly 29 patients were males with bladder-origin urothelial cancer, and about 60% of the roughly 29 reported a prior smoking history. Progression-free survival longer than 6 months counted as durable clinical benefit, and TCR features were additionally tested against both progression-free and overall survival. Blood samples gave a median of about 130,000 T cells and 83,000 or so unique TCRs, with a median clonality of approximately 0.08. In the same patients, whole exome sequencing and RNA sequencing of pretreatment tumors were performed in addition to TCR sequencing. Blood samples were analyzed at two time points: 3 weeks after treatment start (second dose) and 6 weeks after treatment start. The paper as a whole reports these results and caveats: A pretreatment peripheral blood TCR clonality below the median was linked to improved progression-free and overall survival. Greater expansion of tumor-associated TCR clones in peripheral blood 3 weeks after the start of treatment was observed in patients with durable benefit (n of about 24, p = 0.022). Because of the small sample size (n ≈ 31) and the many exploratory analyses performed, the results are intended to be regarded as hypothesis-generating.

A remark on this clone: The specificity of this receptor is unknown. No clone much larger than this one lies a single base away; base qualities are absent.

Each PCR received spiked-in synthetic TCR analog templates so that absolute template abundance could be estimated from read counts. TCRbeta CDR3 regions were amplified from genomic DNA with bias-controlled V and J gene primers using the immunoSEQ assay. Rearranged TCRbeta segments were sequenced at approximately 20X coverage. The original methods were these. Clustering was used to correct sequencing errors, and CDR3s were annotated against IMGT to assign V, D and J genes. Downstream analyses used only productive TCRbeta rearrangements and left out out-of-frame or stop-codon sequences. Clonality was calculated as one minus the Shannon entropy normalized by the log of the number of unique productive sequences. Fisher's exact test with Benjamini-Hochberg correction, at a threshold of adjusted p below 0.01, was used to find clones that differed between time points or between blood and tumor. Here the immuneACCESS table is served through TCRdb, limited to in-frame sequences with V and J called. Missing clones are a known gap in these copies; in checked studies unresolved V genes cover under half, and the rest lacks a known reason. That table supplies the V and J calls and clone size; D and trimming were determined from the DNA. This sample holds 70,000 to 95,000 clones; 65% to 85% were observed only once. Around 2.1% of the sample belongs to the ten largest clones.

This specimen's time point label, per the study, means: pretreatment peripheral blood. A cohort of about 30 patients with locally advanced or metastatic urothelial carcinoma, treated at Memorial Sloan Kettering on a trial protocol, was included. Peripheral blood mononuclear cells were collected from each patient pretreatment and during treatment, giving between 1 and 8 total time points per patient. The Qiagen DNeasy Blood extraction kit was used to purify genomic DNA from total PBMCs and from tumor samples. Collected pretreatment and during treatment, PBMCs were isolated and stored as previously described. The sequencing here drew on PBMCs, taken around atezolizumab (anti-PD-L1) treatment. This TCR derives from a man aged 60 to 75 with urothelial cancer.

The CDR3 reads CASSPSGTKYNEQFF. The DNA sequence is as follows: TGTGCCAGCAGCCCTTCCGGGACTAAATACAATGAGCAGTTCTTC. In this chain, TRBV11-1 is recombined with TRBJ2-1, with 7 bases in between that match TRBD2. Via the germline V gene (reference sequence), CDR1 is SGHAT and CDR2 FQDESV. The CDR3 goes from the cysteine to the phenylalanine over 15 residues. Solely the CDR3 DNA is kept, with 45 bases framed from the first base. Trimming removed 5 bases from V and 4 bases from J; the gene matches leave 8 bases unexplained. Joined to the reference TRBV11-1 and TRBJ2-1 proteins, this CDR3 gives the full variable domain: EAEVAQSPRYKITEKSQAVAFWCDPISGHATLYWYRQILGQGPELLVQFQDESVVDDSQLPKDRFSAERLKGVDSTLKIQPAELGDSAMYLCASSPSGTKYNEQFFGPGTRLTVL.